This T cell receptor (beta chain) was sequenced for a study of cytomegalovirus exposure and HLA in healthy donors. The overall study: Previous work identified roughly 120 million unique TCR beta sequences from 150 million to 200 million T cells.

Primers included in the PCR were 60 Vbeta and 13 Jbeta primers. The repertoire was sequenced with immunoSEQ multiplex PCR; TCRdb's copy has only in-frame clones and lacks some. The sample lists about 180,000 clones; over 80% were seen once. Whereas donors were nominally healthy upon sampling, unrecorded immune exposures were probable. Points from the study as a whole: What was likely a sequencing artifact was a cluster of highly shared sequence variants. Per published reports, the classifier diagnosed cytomegalovirus status with high specificity and sensitivity.

As to this clone: Its specificity is not known.

The germline V gene encodes CDR1 MNHNS and CDR2 SASEGT. There are 17 residues in the CDR3. V was shortened by 4 bases and J by 7 bases, with 23 bases between the two germline ends. The V call is TRBV6-1, the J call TRBJ1-5; TRBD1 might be the D (6 bases). Sequencing was done on a sample of PBMCs. The TCR originated in a girl aged 5-17 years in good health and CMV-seropositive. Written as DNA, the CDR3 is TGTGCCAGCAGTGTATCCGGGACACCCGCTATCCTACAGCCCCAGCATTTT. It encodes CASSVSGTPAILQPQHF.